Here is one T cell receptor (beta chain) with its context. This specimen comes from a study of blood T cell repertoires in COVID-19. The protocol was immunoSEQ multiplex PCR, while the TCRdb copy is restricted to in-frame clones and leaves out a portion. The sample lists roughly 320,000 clones; 85% to 90% were seen once. The CDR3 consists of 15 residues. V was pared by 4 bases and J by 8 bases, with 13 bases of the junction left unmatched. CDR1 and CDR2 (germline): MNHEY, SMNVEV (reference sequence). A Seattle source enrolled patients during active infection and followed them longitudinally. The sequence was obtained from a woman aged 45-65 years with COVID-19, enrolled during active disease. The genes are TRBV27 and TRBJ1-2, with 7 bases matching TRBD1. Material: peripheral blood. The CDR3 region has the DNA TGTGCCAGCAGTTCTCTCAGACAGGGATTGCAGGGCTACACCTTC. Amino acid sequence: CASSSLRQGLQGYTF.